This is a list of T cell receptor beta chains from one sample in a study of T cell changes during pregnancy in multiple sclerosis. Measured with immunoSEQ multiplex PCR; TCRdb has only the in-frame clones, and not every one. The table includes under 80,000 clones, roughly 92% detected once. The sample consisted of peripheral blood, taken after pregnancy. The receptors were gathered from a female donor in good health, enrolled as a control in a pregnancy study. Both conserved end residues are part of each CDR3. The D gene is left open where the match is weak. Only some rows state a clone size, as once, few, many or a class for expanded clones.

V gene	clone size	J gene	D gene	CDR3 DNA	CDR3 protein
TRBV6-7	.	TRBJ2-7	.	TGTGCCAGCAGTTACTCGAAGGCGGGGCCTACCTACGAGCAGTACTTC	CASSYSKAGPTYEQYF
TRBV9	.	TRBJ2-3	TRBD2	TGTGCCAGCAGCGTGTCTAGCGGGAGGACCACAGATACGCAGTATTTT	CASSVSSGRTTDTQYF
TRBV19	.	TRBJ2-1	TRBD2	TGTGCCAGTACCATCGGGGGCGGGAGGGCCGCAAATGAGCAGTTCTTC	CASTIGGGRAANEQFF
TRBV2	.	TRBJ2-7	TRBD1	TGTGCCAGCAGTAACTACAGGGGTGCCGAGCAGTACTTC	CASSNYRGAEQYF
TRBV7-9	few	TRBJ1-6	.	TGTGCCAGCAGCCCCCCCAACGAGGCAAGCAATTCACCCCTCCACTTT	CASSPPNEASNSPLHF
TRBV25-1	.	TRBJ1-2	TRBD1	TGTGCCAGCAGTGAATTAGGGGGCCCCTATGGCTACACCTTC	CASSELGGPYGYTF
TRBV5-4	.	TRBJ1-1	TRBD1	TGTGCCAGCAGCGGGACCGGGACAGGGGTCCCCGCGGGGACTGAAGCTTTCTTT	CASSGTGTGVPAGTEAFF
TRBV28	.	TRBJ2-2	.	TGTGCCAGCAGTTCGCCTCTGTTGCGGGGGAACACCGGGGAGCTGTTTTTT	CASSSPLLRGNTGELFF
TRBV7-9	.	TRBJ1-2	.	TGTGCCAGCAGTGAACCAGGGGTTGGCTACACCTTC	CASSEPGVGYTF
TRBV18	few	TRBJ2-5	TRBD1	TGTGCCAGCTCACCGGGGACAGGGGATGAGACCCAGTACTTC	CASSPGTGDETQYF
TRBV2	.	TRBJ1-1	.	TGTGCCAGCACCGAAGAGGACACTGAAGCTTTCTTT	CASTEEDTEAFF
TRBV14	.	TRBJ2-7	.	TGTGCCAGCAGCCGAGGGACCTACGAGCAGTACTTC	CASSRGTYEQYF
TRBV19	.	TRBJ1-1	.	TGTGCCACGCGACATATGAACACTGAAGCTTTCTTT	CATRHMNTEAFF
TRBV18	.	TRBJ2-1	.	TGTGCCAGCTCACCCCCAGGGTGGGGTGAGCAGTTCTTC	CASSPPGWGEQFF
TRBV30	.	TRBJ2-2	.	TGTGCCTGGAGTGTATTGAGGGCACGCACCGGGGAGCTGTTTTTT	CAWSVLRARTGELFF
TRBV4-1	.	TRBJ2-5	TRBD1	TGCGCCAGCAGCTATGGAACAGGGGCCGGCCAAGAGACCCAGTACTTC	CASSYGTGAGQETQYF
TRBV10-2	medium-sized	TRBJ2-7	.	TGCGCCAGCAGTGAGCCTTCCTCCCCCTACGAGCAGTACTTC	CASSEPSSPYEQYF
TRBV14	.	TRBJ1-4	.	TGTGCCAGCAGCCAAGGGAACAGCCCAAATGAAAAACTGTTTTTT	CASSQGNSPNEKLFF
TRBV7-2	once	TRBJ2-1	TRBD2	TGTGCCAGCAGCACCGGGGGGGCAGCCGATGAGCAGTTCTTC	CASSTGGAADEQFF
TRBV7-8	.	TRBJ2-1	TRBD2	TGTGCCAGCAGGGGAACCGGGACTAGCGGCATTAATGAGCAGTTCTTC	CASRGTGTSGINEQFF
TRBV5-1	.	TRBJ1-3	.	TGCGCCAGCAGCTTGGCGCCCAGGGACACCGGCACCATATATTTT	CASSLAPRDTGTIYF
TRBV19	.	TRBJ1-1	.	TGTGCCAGTAGTAAGTTTGGCAGGGTTTTGAACACTGAAGCTTTCTTT	CASSKFGRVLNTEAFF
TRBV7-9	once	TRBJ2-3	TRBD2	TGTGCCAGCAGCCAAGGGACTAGCGGGGGGGCAGATACGCAGTATTTT	CASSQGTSGGADTQYF
TRBV29-1	.	TRBJ1-1	.	TGCAGCGGTACAGTGTTCGAAGCCACTGAAGCTTTCTTT	CSGTVFEATEAFF
TRBV7-8	.	TRBJ1-5	.	TGTGCCAGCAGCTTAGCACTTTCGGGTGGTCAGCCCCAGCATTTT	CASSLALSGGQPQHF
TRBV7-2	.	TRBJ2-1	TRBD2	TGTGCCAGCAGCTTAGCAGGACTAGCGGGTAATGAGCAGTTCTTC	CASSLAGLAGNEQFF
TRBV27	.	TRBJ2-6	.	TGTGCCAGCAGTCTCAAGACAGGAGCTGGGGCCAACGTCCTGACTTTC	CASSLKTGAGANVLTF
TRBV12-2	.	TRBJ1-4	.	TGTGCAAGCCGGACAGGGGCCGCAAAACTGTTTTTT	CASRTGAAKLFF
TRBV6-6	.	TRBJ1-6	.	TGTGCCAGCCAACAGAACTCCTATAATTCACCCCTCCACTTT	CASQQNSYNSPLHF
TRBV28	.	TRBJ1-2	.	TGTGCCAGCAGTTTCTCGAGTTTCTATGGCTACACCTTC	CASSFSSFYGYTF
TRBV6-6	few	TRBJ2-7	.	TGTGCCAGCAGGGGGGACTTCTCCTACGAGCAGTACTTC	CASRGDFSYEQYF
TRBV6-6	.	TRBJ1-1	TRBD1	TGTGCCAGCAGTTACTCGGGGACAGTGGCTTTCTTT	CASSYSGTVAFF
TRBV28	.	TRBJ2-7	TRBD2	TGTGCCAGCAGTTTATTAAGCGGGATGGAGTACTTC	CASSLLSGMEYF
TRBV25-1	.	TRBJ2-1	.	TGTGCCAGCAGTGAACCCTCGGGTCGCTCCTACAATGAGCAGTTCTTC	CASSEPSGRSYNEQFF
TRBV28	.	TRBJ1-2	.	TGTGCCAGCAGTACCCGGCCCAGGGAGGGAAACTATGGCTACACCTTC	CASSTRPREGNYGYTF
TRBV29-1	.	TRBJ2-1	.	TGCAGCGTTGACCCAGGGGTACAGGAGCAGTTCTTC	CSVDPGVQEQFF
TRBV4-2	.	TRBJ2-3	TRBD2	TGTGCCAGCAGCCCCGGGACTAGCGGGGGGGCAGATACGCAGTATTTT	CASSPGTSGGADTQYF
TRBV4-2	.	TRBJ2-2	TRBD2	TGTGCCAGCAGCCCCCGGGCAGCGGGGGGCCAGAACACCGGGGAGCTGTTTTTT	CASSPRAAGGQNTGELFF
TRBV10-3	.	TRBJ1-3	.	TGTGCCATCACTGGGGGCCGGGAGGACACCATATATTTT	CAITGGREDTIYF
TRBV4-2	.	TRBJ2-1	TRBD1	TGTGCCAGCAGCCAAGGCTTACAGGGGGCGGAAAATGAGCAGTTCTTC	CASSQGLQGAENEQFF
TRBV5-1	.	TRBJ1-1	.	TGCGCCAGCAGCTGGGGGGGAGAAGGACGGTCGGACACTGAAGCTTTCTTT	CASSWGGEGRSDTEAFF
TRBV11-2	.	TRBJ2-1	TRBD2	TGTGCCAGCAGCCTCGCGAGCGGGAGGGACAATGAGCAGTTCTTC	CASSLASGRDNEQFF
TRBV28	.	TRBJ2-5	TRBD1	TGTGCCAGCAGTCCCCTAGGACAGGGGGCTATCTGGGAGACCCAGTACTTC	CASSPLGQGAIWETQYF